Listed below are T cell receptor beta chains from one sample, sequenced in a study of blood T cell repertoires in COVID-19. This table comes from immunoSEQ multiplex PCR, and its TCRdb copy is limited to in-frame clones, with some not included. The sample carries about 260,000 clones, 85% to 95% recorded once. The sequenced material came from PBMCs or T cells enriched from blood (not recorded which). These receptors all stem from a man aged 35 to 55 who had been exposed to COVID-19. Each CDR3 is given with its conserved first and last residue. Each record gives: D gene, clone size, V gene, J gene, CDR3 protein, CDR3 DNA. A D gene is named only where the DNA matches it firmly. A clone size is listed for some rows: how often the clone was seen (once, few, many), or a class if it is expanded.

-,-,TRBV28,TRBJ1-5,CASSLIYRVGSNQPQHF,TGTGCCAGCAGTTTAATTTACAGGGTCGGAAGCAATCAGCCCCAGCATTTT
-,-,TRBV9,TRBJ1-5,CASSVGTVNQPQHF,TGTGCCAGCAGCGTAGGAACAGTCAATCAGCCCCAGCATTTT
TRBD1,-,TRBV27,TRBJ2-1,CASTSASTGGLINEQFF,TGTGCCAGCACCTCAGCCTCGACAGGGGGGTTGATCAATGAGCAGTTCTTC
-,-,TRBV9,TRBJ2-7,CASSVVPGIASEQYF,TGTGCCAGCAGCGTAGTTCCCGGGATAGCTTCCGAGCAGTACTTC
-,-,TRBV20-1,TRBJ1-1,CSASRGSRNTEAFF,TGCAGTGCTAGTCGGGGGAGTAGGAACACTGAAGCTTTCTTT
-,-,TRBV18,TRBJ2-1,CATRQSSYNEQFF,TGTGCCACCCGACAGAGCTCCTACAATGAGCAGTTCTTC
-,once,TRBV20-1,TRBJ2-3,CSAHSDTQYF,TGCAGTGCTCATTCAGATACGCAGTATTTT
-,-,TRBV4-3,TRBJ1-2,CASSQQLLGSSIHYGYTF,TGCGCCAGCAGCCAACAACTACTAGGCAGTTCGATCCACTATGGCTACACCTTC
-,-,TRBV3-1/TRBV3-2,TRBJ1-1,CASSQGLLRNTEAFF,TGTGCCAGCAGCCAAGGACTGCTCCGGAACACTGAAGCTTTCTTT
TRBD2,-,TRBV15,TRBJ2-5,CATSREGRKLAGVRGQETQYF,TGTGCCACCAGCAGAGAAGGAAGGAAACTAGCGGGAGTTAGAGGGCAAGAGACCCAGTACTTC
-,-,TRBV6-4,TRBJ1-2,CASSGGKGLLGYTF,TGTGCCAGCAGTGGGGGAAAGGGACTGTTGGGCTACACCTTC
-,once,TRBV28,TRBJ2-5,CASRLTAGEWETQYF,TGTGCCAGCAGACTAACCGCAGGGGAATGGGAGACCCAGTACTTC
TRBD1,-,TRBV9,TRBJ1-1,CASSLQGATEAFF,TGTGCCAGCAGCTTACAGGGGGCCACTGAAGCTTTCTTT
TRBD1,-,TRBV7-8,TRBJ1-2,CASSLHLEGANYGYTF,TGTGCCAGCAGCCTCCACTTAGAGGGGGCGAACTATGGCTACACCTTC
-,-,TRBV19,TRBJ2-1,CASSLASRPYNEQFF,TGTGCCAGTAGCCTAGCCTCACGCCCCTACAATGAGCAGTTCTTC
-,-,TRBV10-3,TRBJ2-2,CAITDPHDTGELFF,TGTGCCATCACTGACCCCCATGACACCGGGGAGCTGTTTTTT